These 19 T cell receptor beta chains share one sample of origin, sequenced in a study of CD4 T cells in relation to SARS-CoV-2 and coronaviruses (dated by TCRdb to about 2021). Their antigen targets remain unknown. CD4+ T cells from unexposed donors were collected before the COVID-19 pandemic (2011-2018). After around 10 days of culture, CD4+ T cells were isolated with the EasySep CD4+ T cell isolation kit. To prepare the library, the immunoSEQ multiplex PCR assay was applied. In its TCRdb copy, this immuneACCESS table keeps in-frame sequences only and misses some clones. Where compared with another copy, unresolved V genes explain less than half of these, and the others have no known cause. A total of some 19,000 clones appear in this sample, approximately 84% of them only once. About 15% of the sample rests with the top ten. Specimen: CD4+ T cells from PBMCs, cultured in vitro. These receptors were collected from a human donor in good health.

The V call is TRBV7-8, the J call TRBJ1-2; TRBD1 matches at 7 bases. From germline, CDR1 is SGHVS and CDR2 FQNEAQ. This CDR3 contains 15 residues. Trimming removed 5 bases from V and 0 bases from J; junction bases left unmatched: 6. In DNA form, the CDR3 reads TGTGCCAGCAGCAAAGGGACAGTCGCTAACTATGGCTACACCTTC. Encoded protein: CASSKGTVANYGYTF. Filled out from reference TRBV7-8 and TRBJ1-2, the complete variable domain reads GAGVSQSPRYKVAKRGQDVALRCDPISGHVSLFWYQQALGQGPEFLTYFQNEAQLDKSGLPSDRFFAERPEGSVSTLKIQRTQQEDSAVYLCASSKGTVANYGYTFGSGTRLTVV.

The rearrangement uses TRBV28 and TRBJ1-5; D is uncertain. The CDR3 spans 14 residues. The V gene lost 10 bases and the J gene lost 5 bases, with 18 bases spanning the gap. Per the germline V gene, CDR1 is MDHEN and CDR2 is SYDVKM. The CDR3 sequence is CATSVQRGYQPQHF. The CDR3 DNA reads as TGTGCCACCTCCGTGCAACGGGGATATCAGCCCCAGCATTTT.

This clone came up once. V and J are TRBV5-1 and TRBJ2-5; possible D gene TRBD1, 5 bases. This CDR3 region has 14 residues. Germline V gene sequence: CDR1 SGHRS, CDR2 YFSETQ. V lost 0 bases, J lost 5 bases, and 11 bases lay in between. CDR3 residues: CASSLGQGSETQYF. The CDR3 DNA reads as TGCGCCAGCAGCTTGGGGCAGGGCAGCGAGACCCAGTACTTC.

The V and J genes are TRBV28 and TRBJ2-7; a weak D match, TRBD1 (5 bases). V lost 10 bases and J lost 2, with 15 bases in between. There are 13 residues in the CDR3. CDR1 and CDR2 from the germline V gene are MDHEN and SYDVKM. This CDR3 reads CATFRQGAYEQYF. DNA for the CDR3: TGTGCCACCTTCCGTCAGGGCGCCTACGAGCAGTACTTC.

V usage is TRBV3-1 (or the pseudogene TRBV3-2) and J usage is TRBJ2-2; 7 bases agree with TRBD1. This CDR3 is 14 amino acids long. In germline, CDR1 is LGHDT, CDR2 YNNKEL (reference sequence). The V segment lost 1 base and the J segment 8 bases; nucleotides outside the gene matches: 4. CDR3 bases: TGTGCCAGCAGCCAAGGACAGGGATTTGGGGAGCTGTTTTTT. This sequence encodes CASSQGQGFGELFF.

V gene TRBV4-1 combines with J gene TRBJ2-7; possible D gene TRBD2, 6 bases. V lost 1 base and J lost 3, with 13 bases in between. This CDR3 spans 15 amino acids. Germline loops: CDR1 MGHRA, CDR2 YSYEKL. CDR3 amino acids: CASSQVGGTLYEQYF. DNA for the CDR3: TGCGCCAGCAGCCAAGTTGGGGGGACCCTCTACGAGCAGTACTTC.

This clone appeared a few times. The chain is built from TRBV6-5 and TRBJ1-3; D not certain. The CDR3 loop spans 15 amino acids. V was cut by 7 bases and J by 0 bases, with 13 bases left in between. Germline CDR1 and CDR2: MNHEY and SVGAGI. CDR3 amino acids: CASKVETNSGNTIYF. The CDR3 DNA follows: TGTGCCAGCAAAGTAGAAACGAACTCTGGAAACACCATATATTTT.

The chain recombines TRBV9 with TRBJ1-1; D gene uncertain. Trimming took 0 bases from V and 4 from J, leaving 10 bases between them. This CDR3 has 14 amino acids. The germline gives CDR1 SGDLS, CDR2 YYNGEE. For the CDR3, the DNA is TGTGCCAGCAGCGTAGCTACGAGAGGCACTGAAGCTTTCTTT. It is translated as CASSVATRGTEAFF.

V gene TRBV28 combines with J gene TRBJ2-7; perhaps TRBD2 as D (6 bases). V lost 4 bases and J lost 3, with 25 bases in between. Germline loops: CDR1 MDHEN, CDR2 SYDVKM. This CDR3 region has 18 residues. The CDR3, as DNA: TGTGCCAGCAGTTCCCTGGGGTCGTGGGAGCGGGCAAGCTACGAGCAGTACTTC. Translated, it gives CASSSLGSWERASYEQYF.

The chain links TRBV11-2 to TRBJ2-1; no clear D gene. V gave up 4 bases and J gave up 7 bases, with 11 bases separating them. The length of the CDR3 is 13 residues. Germline assignment: CDR1 SGHAT and CDR2 FQNNGV. The CDR3 here is CASSSQLENEQFF. The DNA of the CDR3 is TGTGCCAGCAGCTCACAACTGGAAAATGAGCAGTTCTTC.

V gene TRBV21-1 combines with J gene TRBJ2-7; no check of the table's D call, TRBD1, against the DNA was made. TRBV21-1 is recorded as a pseudogene. The CDR3 contains 14 residues. This chain's CDR3 is CASTTRDRSYEQYF. CDR3 nucleotide sequence: TGTGCCAGCACCACCCGGGACAGATCCTACGAGCAGTACTTC.

The V call is TRBV19, the J call TRBJ2-3; 10 bases are shared with TRBD2. This CDR3 spans 14 amino acids. With 7 bases clipped from V and 3 bases from J, the junction kept 4 bases outside the gene matches. Germline values: CDR1 LNHDA, CDR2 SQIVND (reference sequence). CDR3 residues: CASTLAGITDTQYF. The CDR3 coding sequence is TGTGCCAGTACACTAGCGGGAATAACAGATACGCAGTATTTT.

There are a few counts of this clone. J is TRBJ2-1 and V is TRBV19; D is perhaps TRBD2 (6 bases). The CDR3 spans 15 residues. Germline CDR1 is LNHDA and CDR2 is SQIVND (reference sequence). Between the trimmed V and J ends, which lost 2 bases and 10 bases, there was a span of 18 bases. CDR3 bases: TGTGCCAGTAGTATATCGAGGGACTCATGGGGCGAGCAGTTCTTC. Encoded protein: CASSISRDSWGEQFF.

The chain combines TRBV19 with TRBJ2-7; D is possibly TRBD2 (7 bases). This CDR3 region has 15 residues. V was clipped by 3 bases and J by 6 bases, with 18 bases between them. CDR1 is LNHDA and CDR2 is SQIVND in the germline V gene (reference sequence). The DNA of the CDR3 is TGTGCCAGTAGTATCCGGGGGGCCGGTAGGGGCGAGCAGTACTTC. It specifies CASSIRGAGRGEQYF.

V gene TRBV6-5 combines with J gene TRBJ1-1; D perhaps matches TRBD1 (5 bases). Germline V lookup: CDR1 MNHEY, CDR2 SVGAGI. The ends were cut back, 1 base at V and 3 bases at J, with 12 bases in the middle. This CDR3 is built from 15 residues. In nucleotides, the CDR3 is TGTGCCAGCAGTTACTTGGGGGTAGAGGACACTGAAGCTTTCTTT. It specifies CASSYLGVEDTEAFF.

V and J are TRBV30 and TRBJ1-5, with no clear D. Germline loops: CDR1 GTSNPN, CDR2 SVGIG (reference sequence). V lost 4 bases, J lost 5 bases, and 12 bases lay in between. This CDR3 has 13 amino acids. This CDR3 reads CAWTRGDHQPQHF. In nucleotides, the CDR3 is TGTGCCTGGACCCGGGGAGATCATCAGCCCCAGCATTTT.

The chain has TRBV24-1 and TRBJ2-3; TRBD1 aligns across 9 bases. The CDR3 runs to 16 residues. The V and J ends lost 4 bases and 7 bases, in that order; junction bases with no gene match: 11. CDR1 is KGHDR, CDR2 SFDVKD, per germline. CDR3 region: CATSEPGTGNFHTQYF. DNA of the CDR3: TGTGCCACCAGTGAACCCGGGACAGGGAATTTTCATACGCAGTATTTT.

This clone was found once. The CDR3 spells CASSGPIAGHNEQFF. CDR3 nucleotide sequence: TGTGCTAGCAGCGGACCGATAGCGGGACACAATGAGCAGTTCTTC. The J gene is TRBJ2-1, the V gene TRBV12-5; TRBD2 matches at 8 bases. This CDR3 contains 15 residues. The germline V gene has CDR1 LGHNT and CDR2 FRNRAP. Trimming removed 9 bases from V and 5 bases from J; junction bases left unmatched: 12.

The CDR3 sequence is CATSRDLPSRYRVYEQYF. The DNA for the CDR3 is TGTGCCACCAGCAGAGATCTCCCAAGTAGGTACAGGGTCTACGAGCAGTACTTC. This rearrangement joins TRBV15 to TRBJ2-7, with a possible D match to TRBD1 (6 bases). Germline V gene sequence: CDR1 LNHNV, CDR2 YYDKDF (reference sequence). Trimming took off 0 bases at V and 3 bases at J, with 21 bases between the two ends. This CDR3 contains 18 residues.